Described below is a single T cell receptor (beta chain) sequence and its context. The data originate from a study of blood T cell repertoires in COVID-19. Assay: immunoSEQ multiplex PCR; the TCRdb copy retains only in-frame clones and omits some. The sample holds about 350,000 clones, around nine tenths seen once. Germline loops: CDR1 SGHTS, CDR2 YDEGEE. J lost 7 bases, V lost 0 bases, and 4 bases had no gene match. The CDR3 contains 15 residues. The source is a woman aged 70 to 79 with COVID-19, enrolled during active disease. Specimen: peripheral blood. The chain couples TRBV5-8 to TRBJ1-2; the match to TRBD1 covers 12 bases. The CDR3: CASSLAGTGGSGYTF. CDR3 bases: TGTGCCAGCAGCTTGGCCGGGACAGGGGGCTCTGGCTACACCTTC. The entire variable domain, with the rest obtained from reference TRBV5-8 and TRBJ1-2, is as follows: EAGVTQSPTHLIKTRGQQATLRCSPISGHTSVYWYQQALGLGLQFLLWYDEGEERNRGNFPPRFSGRQFPNYSSELNVNALELEDSALYLCASSLAGTGGSGYTFGSGTRLTVV.